The 16 T cell receptor beta chains reported below all come from one sample, sequenced in a study of cytomegalovirus exposure and HLA in healthy donors. It was with 60 Vbeta and 13 Jbeta primers that the PCR ran. Method: immunoSEQ multiplex PCR; TCRdb's copy keeps in-frame clones and lacks some. The table has about 52,000 clones, 45% to 70% seen once. The sample consisted of PBMCs. Every receptor here comes from a human donor in good health.

The genes are TRBV19 and TRBJ1-1, with 10 bases identical to TRBD1. The CDR3 spans 16 residues. The V segment lost 7 bases and the J segment 4 bases; nucleotides outside the gene matches: 12. Germline assignment: CDR1 LNHDA and CDR2 SQIVND (reference sequence). CDR3 nucleotide sequence: TGTGCCAGTACCTGGGGACAGGGGAAGAGAGGCACTGAAGCTTTCTTT. This codes for CASTWGQGKRGTEAFF.

The rearrangement links TRBV2 to TRBJ1-3; D is ambiguous. CDR1 SNHLY and CDR2 FYNNEI come from the germline V gene. This CDR3 has 17 residues. Trimming took off 1 base at V and 2 bases at J, with 15 bases between the two ends. CDR3 protein: CASSEGPPGWPGNTIYF. The CDR3 nucleotides read TGTGCCAGCAGTGAAGGGCCCCCGGGATGGCCTGGAAACACCATATATTTT.

This clone has just a few counts. The sample contains more than one DNA sequence encoding this CDR3. The chain recombines TRBV5-1 with TRBJ1-1; no clear D gene. The germline gives CDR1 SGHRS, CDR2 YFSETQ. The CDR3 is 13 amino acids. V shed 1 base and J shed 1 base, with 5 bases lying between them. The CDR3 loop reads CASSLRGNTEAFF. DNA of the CDR3: TGCGCCAGCAGCTTGCGGGGGAACACTGAAGCTTTCTTT.

V gene TRBV7-8 combines with J gene TRBJ1-5; D might be TRBD1 (6 bases). Trimming pared 3 bases from V and 0 bases from J, leaving 12 bases between. This CDR3 is 16 amino acids long. CDR1 is SGHVS and CDR2 is FQNEAQ in the germline V gene. The DNA of the CDR3 is TGTGCCAGCAGCTTCGGACAGATATATAGCAATCAGCCCCAGCATTTT. Amino acids: CASSFGQIYSNQPQHF. Full variable domain (remainder filled in from reference TRBV7-8 and TRBJ1-5): GAGVSQSPRYKVAKRGQDVALRCDPISGHVSLFWYQQALGQGPEFLTYFQNEAQLDKSGLPSDRFFAERPEGSVSTLKIQRTQQEDSAVYLCASSFGQIYSNQPQHFGDGTRLSIL.

This chain uses TRBV2 with TRBJ2-7; D perhaps matches TRBD2 (6 bases). This CDR3 is 14 amino acids long. CDR1 is SNHLY and CDR2 is FYNNEI in the germline V gene. The germline V and J ends were trimmed by 6 bases and 1 base, with 13 bases remaining between them. CDR3 DNA: TGTGCCAGCAGACCGGGACTGGGGTCCTACGAGCAGTACTTC. Its translation: CASRPGLGSYEQYF.

This clone was counted only a few times. A junction boundary mismatches the germline segment, possibly from a read error. The V gene is TRBV5-8, the J gene TRBJ2-3, with a possible D match to TRBD1 (5 bases). The CDR3 spans 15 residues. CDR1 and CDR2 (germline): SGHTS, YDEGEE. The CDR3 bases are TGCGCCAGCAGCCAAGATCGGACAAGCACAGATACGCAGTATTTT. Translated: CASSQDRTSTDTQYF.

This chain links TRBV6-4 with TRBJ2-1, with D possibly being TRBD1 (8 bases). CDR3 length: 15 residues. The germline V gene has CDR1 MRHNA and CDR2 SNTAGT. V was cut by 2 bases and J by 7 bases, with 15 bases left in between. The CDR3 DNA reads TGTGCCAGCAGTGACACAGGGGGGGGTGTGAATGAGCAGTTCTTC. Protein sequence: CASSDTGGGVNEQFF.

The chain links TRBV10-1 to TRBJ2-2; D gene unclear. This CDR3 spans 14 amino acids. V shed 5 bases and J shed 6 bases, with 13 bases lying between them. Germline CDR1 and CDR2: WNHNN and SYGVQD (reference sequence). In nucleotides, the CDR3 is TGCGCCAGCAGTCCTCAGACTGGTTCCGGGGAGCTGTTTTTT. This sequence encodes CASSPQTGSGELFF.

This clone was counted only a few times. J is TRBJ2-5 and V is TRBV7-9; 14 nucleotides match TRBD2. Germline CDR1 and CDR2: SEHNR and FQNEAQ (reference sequence). This CDR3 comprises 17 residues. The junction had 5 bases not matched to a gene; V was cut back by 5 bases and J by 0 bases. CDR3 protein: CASSRGTSGGHQETQYF. CDR3 nucleotide sequence: TGTGCCAGCAGCCGAGGGACTAGCGGGGGCCACCAAGAGACCCAGTACTTC.

Only a few counts were recorded for this clone. The chain employs TRBV4-2 and TRBJ1-2; D might be TRBD1 (6 bases). The CDR3 extends over 16 amino acids. V was pared by 4 bases and J by 2 bases, with 17 bases between. The germline CDR1 and CDR2 sequences are LGHNA and YNFKEQ. DNA of the CDR3: TGTGCCAGCAGCCCCTCCGTGGGGGCGGCGAACTATGGCTACACCTTC. This sequence encodes CASSPSVGAANYGYTF.

For the CDR3, the DNA is TGTGCCAGTAGTCCTGGACAGGCCTATGGCTACACCTTC. Its translation: CASSPGQAYGYTF. The chain combines TRBV19 with TRBJ1-2; 7 nucleotides line up with TRBD1. Germline V CDR1 and CDR2: LNHDA, SQIVND (reference sequence). CDR3 size: 13 residues. The trim removed 5 bases at V and 4 bases at J, leaving 4 bases unmatched.

V usage is TRBV6-1 and J usage is TRBJ1-2, with D perhaps matching TRBD1 (6 bases). Trimming pared 11 bases from V and 9 bases from J, leaving 22 bases between. The V gene's germline CDR1 is MNHNS and CDR2 SASEGT. This CDR3 has 13 amino acids. CDR3 protein: CASQPGAGVRYTF. In DNA form, the CDR3 reads TGTGCCTCACAACCCGGGGCAGGGGTTCGCTACACCTTC.

The gene calls are TRBV25-1 and TRBJ1-2; D unclear. Germline CDR1 MGHDK, CDR2 SYGVNS. The CDR3 is 15 amino acids. V was cut by 4 bases and J by 1 base, with 13 bases left in between. CDR3 sequence: CASSGSHTNNYGYTF. In DNA, the CDR3 is TGTGCCAGCAGTGGGTCCCACACTAATAACTATGGCTACACCTTC.

This clone turned up a few times. One end of the junction is discordant with germline, which a read error may explain. The rearrangement uses TRBV7-7 and TRBJ2-5; tentative D call: TRBD1 (5 bases). CDR1 is SSHAT and CDR2 is FNYEAQ in the germline V gene (reference sequence). The CDR3 sequence is 13 residues long. The CDR3 DNA follows: TGTGCTAGCAGCCCGACAGTAAGGGAGACCCAGTACTTC. As protein: CASSPTVRETQYF. The full variable domain, with the rest looked up from reference TRBV7-7 and TRBJ2-5, is GAGVSQSPRYKVTKRGQDVTLRCDPISSHATLYWYQQALGQGPEFLTYFNYEAQPDKSGLPSDRFSAERPEGSISTLTIQRTEQRDSAMYRCASSPTVRETQYFGPGTRLLVL.

This clone occurred a few times. The chain carries TRBV11-2 and TRBJ2-2, with D unclear. The ends were cut back, 3 bases at V and 0 bases at J, with 2 bases in the middle. Germline CDR1 reads SGHAT; CDR2 reads FQNNGV. CDR3 length: 13 amino acids. The CDR3 bases are TGTGCCAGCAGCTTCACGAACACCGGGGAGCTGTTTTTT. This sequence encodes CASSFTNTGELFF.

This clone was seen a few times. The DNA for the CDR3 is TGTGCCTGGAGTGGAGGGCAGGGGGTCCATAATTCACCCCTCCACTTT. Its translation: CAWSGGQGVHNSPLHF. The chain couples TRBV30 to TRBJ1-6; 7 bases map to TRBD1. V lost 1 base and J lost 5; bases outside the gene matches: 8. CDR3 length equals 16 residues. Germline CDR1 GTSNPN, CDR2 SVGIG (reference sequence).